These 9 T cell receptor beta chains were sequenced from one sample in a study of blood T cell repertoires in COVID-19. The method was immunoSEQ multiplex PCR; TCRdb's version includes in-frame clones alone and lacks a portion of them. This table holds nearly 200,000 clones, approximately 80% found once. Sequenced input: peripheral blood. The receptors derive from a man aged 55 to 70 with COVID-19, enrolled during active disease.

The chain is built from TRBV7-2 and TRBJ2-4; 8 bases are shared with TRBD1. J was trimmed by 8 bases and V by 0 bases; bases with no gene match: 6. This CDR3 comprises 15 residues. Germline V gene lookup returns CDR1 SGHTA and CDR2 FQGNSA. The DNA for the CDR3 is TGTGCCAGCAGCTTAGCGGCAGGGGGCCCACACATTCAGTACTTC. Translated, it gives CASSLAAGGPHIQYF.

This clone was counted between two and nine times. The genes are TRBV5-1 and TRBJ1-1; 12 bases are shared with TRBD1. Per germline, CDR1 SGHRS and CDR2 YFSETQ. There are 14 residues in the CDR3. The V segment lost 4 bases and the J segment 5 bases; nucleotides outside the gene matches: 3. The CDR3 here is CASSGTGGRTEAFF. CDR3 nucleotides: TGCGCCAGCAGCGGGACAGGGGGCAGGACTGAAGCTTTCTTT.

DNA of the CDR3: TGTGCCAGCAGCCCCAGGACAGGGGGCCTCCCGACTGAAGCTTTCTTT. Encoded protein: CASSPRTGGLPTEAFF. The genes are TRBV11-2 and TRBJ1-1, with 11 bases that match TRBD1. Trimming cost V 5 bases and J 5 bases; bases outside gene matches: 10. This CDR3 is built from 16 residues. Germline assignment: CDR1 SGHAT and CDR2 FQNNGV.

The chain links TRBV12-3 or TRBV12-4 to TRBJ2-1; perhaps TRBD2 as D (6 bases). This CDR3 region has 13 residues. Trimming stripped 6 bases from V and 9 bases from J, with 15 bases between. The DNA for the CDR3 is TGTGCCAGCAGGCGGGATAGCTCGGTTGAGCAGTTCTTC. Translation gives CASRRDSSVEQFF.

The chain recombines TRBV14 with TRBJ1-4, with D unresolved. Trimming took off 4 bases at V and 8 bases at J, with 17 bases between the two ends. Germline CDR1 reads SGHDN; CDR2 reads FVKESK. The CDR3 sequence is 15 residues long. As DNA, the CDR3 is TGTGCCAGCAGCCTGGGCCCTCCCAAAGGCGAAAAACTGTTTTTT. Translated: CASSLGPPKGEKLFF.

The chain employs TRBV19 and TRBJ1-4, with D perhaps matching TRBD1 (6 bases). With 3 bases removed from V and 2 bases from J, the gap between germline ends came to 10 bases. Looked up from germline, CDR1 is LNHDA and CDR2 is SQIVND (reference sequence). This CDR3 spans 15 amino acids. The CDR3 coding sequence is TGTGCCAGTAGTATTAACAGGGTCACTAATGAAAAACTGTTTTTT. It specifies CASSINRVTNEKLFF.

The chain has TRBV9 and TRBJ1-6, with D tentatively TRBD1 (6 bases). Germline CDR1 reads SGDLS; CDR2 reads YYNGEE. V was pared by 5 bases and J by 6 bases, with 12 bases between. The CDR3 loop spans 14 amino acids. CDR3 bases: TGTGCCAGCAGTAGGACAGTCGTTAATTCACCCCTCCACTTT. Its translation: CASSRTVVNSPLHF.

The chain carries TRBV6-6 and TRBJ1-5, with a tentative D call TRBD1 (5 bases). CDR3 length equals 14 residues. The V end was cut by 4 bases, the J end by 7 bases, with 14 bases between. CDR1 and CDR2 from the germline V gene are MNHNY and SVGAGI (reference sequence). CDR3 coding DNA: TGTGCCAGCAGTTGGGGGGAGTTATTACAGCCCCAGCATTTT. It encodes CASSWGELLQPQHF.

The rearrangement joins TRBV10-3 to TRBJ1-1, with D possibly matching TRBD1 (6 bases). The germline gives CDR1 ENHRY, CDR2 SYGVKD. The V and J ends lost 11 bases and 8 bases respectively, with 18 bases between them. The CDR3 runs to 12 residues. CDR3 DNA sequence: TGTGCCCCGGAGGCCTTTGGGACAGAAGCTTTCTTT. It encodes CAPEAFGTEAFF.